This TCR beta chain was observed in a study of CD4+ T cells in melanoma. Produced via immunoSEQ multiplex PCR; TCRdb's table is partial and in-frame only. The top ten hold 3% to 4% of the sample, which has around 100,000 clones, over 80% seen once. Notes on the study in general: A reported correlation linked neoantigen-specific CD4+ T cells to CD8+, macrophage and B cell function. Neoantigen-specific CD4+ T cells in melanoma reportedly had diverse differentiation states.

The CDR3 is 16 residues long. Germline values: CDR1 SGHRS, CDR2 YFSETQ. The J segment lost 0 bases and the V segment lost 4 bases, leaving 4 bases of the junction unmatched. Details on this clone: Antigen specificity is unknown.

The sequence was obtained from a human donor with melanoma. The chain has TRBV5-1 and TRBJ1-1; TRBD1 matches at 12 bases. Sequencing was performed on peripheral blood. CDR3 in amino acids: CASSTGTGGMNTEAFF. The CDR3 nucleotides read TGCGCCAGCAGCACAGGGACAGGGGGCATGAACACTGAAGCTTTCTTT.